The present TCR beta chain was sequenced within a study of blood T cell repertoires in COVID-19. Sequencing used immunoSEQ multiplex PCR; TCRdb keeps in-frame clones, though not all of them. The top ten hold just under 7.5% of the sample, which has hundreds of thousands of clones, about nine tenths seen once. CDR3 length: 15 amino acids. Deletions cut 4 bases from V and 5 bases from J, with 16 bases between. Germline lookup yields CDR1 KGHDR and CDR2 SFDVKD. During active infection, Seattle patients enrolled and were then monitored through disease. The chain has TRBV24-1 and TRBJ2-5, with D possibly matching TRBD2 (6 bases). Specimen: peripheral blood. This receptor was obtained from a woman between 65 and 79 years old with COVID-19, enrolled during active disease. The CDR3 here is CATSDRLESGETQYF. The DNA of the CDR3 is TGTGCCACCAGTGACCGCCTAGAGAGCGGGGAGACCCAGTACTTC.